This passage covers 19 T cell receptor beta chains from one sample sequenced in a study of T-cell reconstitution after alpha-beta-depleted transplantation in children. Using unique molecular identifiers, the investigators prepared the TCRbeta library. Each CDR3 protein gets one entry after TCRdb re-called the PCR reads with MiXCR. The repertoire holds about 1,000,000 distinct CDR3 sequences, under 30% seen once, with around 30% in the top ten. The input for sequencing was PBMCs, mostly from graft donor cells, taken 360 days after TCRalphabeta/CD19-depleted stem cell transplant. The receptors here all came from a boy in the first two years of life who had a stem cell transplant for SCID, so the T cells may come from the graft donor.

This clonotype was seen many times. V gene TRBV7-2 combines with J gene TRBJ2-7, with TRBD1 matching 8 bases. J gave up 1 base and V 4 bases, and 12 bases lay outside the gene matches. This CDR3 has 17 amino acids. The germline V gene has CDR1 SGHTA and CDR2 FQGNSA. This CDR3 is CASSSKSRDRWSYEQYF. CDR3 nucleotides: TGTGCCAGCAGCTCAAAGAGCCGGGACAGGTGGTCCTACGAGCAGTACTTC.

This rearrangement joins TRBV5-1 to TRBJ2-5, with a possible D match to TRBD1 (5 bases). Germline assignment: CDR1 SGHRS and CDR2 YFSETQ. V was pared by 2 bases and J by 3 bases, with 14 bases between. This CDR3 is 15 amino acids long. CDR3 sequence reads: CASSFTQGSKETQYF. The CDR3 DNA reads as TGCGCCAGCAGCTTCACCCAGGGTTCAAAAGAGACCCAGTACTTC.

This chain links TRBV11-2 with TRBJ2-3, with a possible D match to TRBD1 (6 bases). CDR1 is SGHAT, CDR2 FQNNGV, per germline. V lost 0 bases, J lost 3 bases, and 16 bases lay in between. This CDR3 region has 17 residues. CDR3 in DNA: TGTGCCAGCAGCTTAGAAGGGGGACCCGCGTATACAGATACGCAGTATTTT. This encodes CASSLEGGPAYTDTQYF.

CDR3 nucleotides: TGCGCCAGCAGCCAAGTGTGGGTAAACTATGGCTACACCTTC. This sequence encodes CASSQVWVNYGYTF. The chain has TRBV4-1 and TRBJ1-2; D gene ambiguous. Germline V gives CDR1 MGHRA, CDR2 YSYEKL. The CDR3 length is 14 residues. Trimming removed 1 base from V and 2 bases from J, with 8 bases in between.

This clonotype was seen a handful of times. This chain's CDR3 is CSVGWNNRQETQYF. CDR3 in DNA: TGCAGCGTTGGGTGGAACAATCGACAAGAGACCCAGTACTTC. This chain joins TRBV29-1 and TRBJ2-5; D remains ambiguous. V lost 4 bases and J lost 2, with 14 bases in between. The germline gives CDR1 SQVTM, CDR2 ANQGSEA. This CDR3 has 14 residues.

The J gene is TRBJ1-5, the V gene TRBV20-1, with D possibly being TRBD1 (6 bases). Germline loops: CDR1 DFQATT, CDR2 SNEGSKA (reference sequence). V lost 0 bases and J lost 4, with 13 bases in between. The length of the CDR3 is 15 residues. The CDR3 sequence is CSARDSARGNQPQHF. The CDR3 DNA is TGCAGTGCTAGAGATAGCGCGAGGGGGAATCAGCCCCAGCATTTT.

This clonotype showed up just a few times. J is TRBJ2-1 and V is TRBV7-9, with 9 nucleotides matching TRBD2. This CDR3 region has 18 residues. The germline V gene encodes CDR1 SEHNR and CDR2 FQNEAQ (reference sequence). The ends lost 3 bases at V and 0 bases at J; junction bases unmatched: 9. The CDR3 nucleotides are TGTGCCAGCAGCTTCGAGGGACTAGCCGATAGCTCCTACAATGAGCAGTTCTTC. Residues: CASSFEGLADSSYNEQFF.

This clonotype was observed a handful of times. The V call is TRBV19, the J call TRBJ2-2; D gene ambiguous. Germline CDR1 is LNHDA and CDR2 is SQIVND (reference sequence). The germline V and J ends were trimmed by 10 bases and 1 base, with 4 bases remaining between them. This CDR3 is 11 amino acids long. CDR3 sequence: CATENTGELFF. The CDR3 DNA reads as TGTGCCACGGAGAACACCGGGGAGCTGTTTTTT.

Only a few counts were recorded for this clonotype. The V call is TRBV20-1, the J call TRBJ2-5; possible D gene TRBD2, 6 bases. The germline V gene encodes CDR1 DFQATT and CDR2 SNEGSKA (reference sequence). Trimming took 8 bases from V and 5 from J, leaving 9 bases between them. This CDR3 is 10 amino acids long. The CDR3 here is CSCGGETQYF. CDR3 DNA sequence: TGCAGTTGTGGGGGGGAGACCCAGTACTTC.

This clonotype has just a few counts. This chain links TRBV7-9 with TRBJ2-5; D is undetermined. V was trimmed by 4 bases and J by 2 bases, leaving 14 bases between them. This CDR3 has 15 residues. Germline CDR1 SEHNR, CDR2 FQNEAQ (reference sequence). The CDR3 sequence is CASSSPRASQETQYF. CDR3 bases: TGTGCCAGCAGCTCACCTAGAGCCTCTCAAGAGACCCAGTACTTC.

V usage is TRBV20-1 and J usage is TRBJ2-7; D may be TRBD1 (6 bases). The CDR3 has 15 amino acids. V was shortened by 0 bases and J by 0 bases, with 12 bases between the two germline ends. CDR1 is DFQATT and CDR2 is SNEGSKA in the germline V gene (reference sequence). The CDR3 coding sequence is TGCAGTGCTAGAGATCACAGGGTCTACTCCTACGAGCAGTACTTC. It encodes CSARDHRVYSYEQYF.

This clonotype was found a few times. The chain employs TRBV3-1 and TRBJ2-2; 9 positions match TRBD1. V lost 8 bases, J lost 2 bases, and 3 bases stayed unmatched. Germline values: CDR1 LGHDT, CDR2 YNNKEL (reference sequence). The CDR3 consists of 14 residues. This CDR3 is CASWGQGNTGELFF. The CDR3 DNA sequence: TGTGCCAGCTGGGGACAGGGAAACACCGGGGAGCTGTTTTTT.

This clonotype appeared a few times. The chain carries TRBV20-1 and TRBJ2-3; no firm D call. Germline values: CDR1 DFQATT, CDR2 SNEGSKA (reference sequence). The CDR3 runs to 15 residues. V dropped 6 bases and J dropped 1 base, with 17 bases sitting between them. CDR3 in DNA: TGCAGTGCCCCTAAGGGAACTTTACGCACAGATACGCAGTATTTT. It translates to CSAPKGTLRTDTQYF.

The rearrangement links TRBV29-1 to TRBJ2-7; D is unresolved. Trimming took 4 bases from V and 2 from J, leaving 9 bases between them. The CDR3 extends over 12 amino acids. CDR1 is SQVTM, CDR2 ANQGSEA, per germline. The CDR3: CSVVTYAYEQYF. CDR3 coding DNA: TGCAGCGTTGTTACGTACGCCTACGAGCAGTACTTC.

V and J are TRBV24-1 and TRBJ2-1, with D unclear. Germline lookup yields CDR1 KGHDR and CDR2 SFDVKD. V shed 0 bases and J shed 8 bases, with 1 base lying between them. The CDR3 is 11 amino acids. CDR3 protein: CATSDLDEQFF. CDR3 DNA sequence: TGTGCCACCAGTGATTTGGATGAGCAGTTCTTC.

The V and J genes are TRBV29-1 and TRBJ2-1; 8 nucleotides agree with TRBD2. The junction had 18 bases not matched to a gene; V was cut back by 8 bases and J by 9 bases. This CDR3 is built from 15 residues. Looked up from germline, CDR1 is SQVTM and CDR2 is ANQGSEA. CDR3: CSIKPGLGSFGEQFF. CDR3 in DNA: TGCAGCATAAAACCGGGACTAGGGTCTTTTGGTGAGCAGTTCTTC.

This clonotype was found a few times. This chain connects TRBV18 to TRBJ2-1; 7 bases are a match to TRBD1. This CDR3 spans 16 amino acids. V shed 6 bases, J shed 9 bases, and the junction held 17 bases outside the gene matches. The germline V gene encodes CDR1 KGHSH and CDR2 LQKENI. CDR3 DNA: TGTGCCAGCTCCTTGACCTTCAGGGGGTCGGTGGGTGAGCAGTTCTTC. It yields the protein CASSLTFRGSVGEQFF. The variable domain in full, with the rest retrieved from reference TRBV18 and TRBJ2-1, is NAGVMQNPRHLVRRRGQEARLRCSPMKGHSHVYWYRQLPEEGLKFMVYLQKENIIDESGMPKERFSAEFPKEGPSILRIQQVVRGDSAAYFCASSLTFRGSVGEQFFGPGTRLTVL.

This chain connects TRBV20-1 to TRBJ2-5, with D perhaps TRBD1 or TRBD2 (5 bases each). Per germline, CDR1 DFQATT and CDR2 SNEGSKA (reference sequence). The germline V and J ends were trimmed by 3 bases and 0 bases, with 8 bases remaining between them. The CDR3 consists of 13 residues. CDR3 nucleotides: TGCAGTGCTAGCGAGGGGCACCAAGAGACCCAGTACTTC. Translation gives CSASEGHQETQYF.

The rearrangement links TRBV10-3 to TRBJ2-7; maybe TRBD1 (5 bases). The V end was cut by 6 bases, the J end by 3 bases, with 15 bases between. CDR3 size: 14 residues. The germline CDR1 and CDR2 sequences are ENHRY and SYGVKD. The CDR3 nucleotides are TGTGCCATCAGAGTGGGGCACCCGAACTACGAGCAGTACTTC. This gives the protein CAIRVGHPNYEQYF.